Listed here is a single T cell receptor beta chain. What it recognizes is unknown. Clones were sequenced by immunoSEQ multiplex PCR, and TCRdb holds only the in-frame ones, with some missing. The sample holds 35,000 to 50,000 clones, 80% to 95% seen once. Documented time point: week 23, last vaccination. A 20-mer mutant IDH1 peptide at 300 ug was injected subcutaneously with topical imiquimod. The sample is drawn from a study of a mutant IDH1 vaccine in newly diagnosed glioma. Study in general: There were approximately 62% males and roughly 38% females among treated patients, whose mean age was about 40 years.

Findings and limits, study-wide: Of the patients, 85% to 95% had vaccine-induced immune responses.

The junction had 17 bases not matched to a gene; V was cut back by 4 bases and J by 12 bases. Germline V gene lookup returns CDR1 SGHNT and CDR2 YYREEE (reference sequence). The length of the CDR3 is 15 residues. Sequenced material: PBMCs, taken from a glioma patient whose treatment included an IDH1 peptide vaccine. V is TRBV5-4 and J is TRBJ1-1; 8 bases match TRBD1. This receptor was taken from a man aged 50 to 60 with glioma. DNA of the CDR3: TGTGCCAGCAGCCCGGACAGGGTAGTCTCGGTGGCGACTTTCTTT. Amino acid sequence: CASSPDRVVSVATFF.